The rows below give T cell receptor beta chains drawn from one sample of a study of somatic mutations in cytotoxic T cells in rheumatoid arthritis. Using immunoSEQ multiplex PCR, the repertoire was profiled, and TCRdb retains in-frame clones only, with some absent. The profile shows fewer than 9,000 clones, 80% of them singletons. The source material was CD8+ T cells sorted from blood. The receptors derive from an adult with rheumatoid arthritis. The CDR3 runs from the conserved cysteine through the conserved F or W. The D gene is left open where the match is weak. Clone size is shown for a subset of rows, as once, few, many or a class of expanded clone.

abundance: few; j_gene: TRBJ2-7; d_gene: -; len: 12; v_gene: TRBV5-1; CDR3nt: TGCGCCAGCAGCTCGGGGGCATACGAGCAGTACTTC; CDR3aa: CASSSGAYEQYF
abundance: few; j_gene: TRBJ1-6; d_gene: TRBD1; len: 14; v_gene: TRBV19; CDR3nt: TGTGCCAGTAGGGATCCGACAGGGAATTCACCCCTCCACTTT; CDR3aa: CASRDPTGNSPLHF
abundance: -; j_gene: TRBJ1-2; d_gene: -; len: 14; v_gene: TRBV2; CDR3nt: TGTGCCAGCAGTTTTTACGGGGAGAGCTATGGCTACACCTTC; CDR3aa: CASSFYGESYGYTF
abundance: once; j_gene: TRBJ1-6; d_gene: -; len: 16; v_gene: TRBV27; CDR3nt: TGTGCCAGCAGTCCCTGGGCGTCAGCGGGAGGTTCACCCCTCCACTTT; CDR3aa: CASSPWASAGGSPLHF
abundance: -; j_gene: TRBJ2-7; d_gene: TRBD2; len: 15; v_gene: TRBV6-1; CDR3nt: TGTGCCAGCAGCGGGGGGGGAGGGTCCGGCTACGAGCAGTACTTC; CDR3aa: CASSGGGGSGYEQYF
abundance: -; j_gene: TRBJ1-6; d_gene: TRBD1; len: 15; v_gene: TRBV6-4; CDR3nt: TGTGCCAGCAGTGACTGGGACAGCCAGAACTCACCCCTCCACTTT; CDR3aa: CASSDWDSQNSPLHF
abundance: -; j_gene: TRBJ2-3; d_gene: -; len: 16; v_gene: TRBV7-3; CDR3nt: TGTGCCAGCAGCTTAGGAGCGGAAACTAGCACAGATACGCAGTATTTT; CDR3aa: CASSLGAETSTDTQYF
abundance: -; j_gene: TRBJ2-3; d_gene: -; len: 12; v_gene: TRBV7-9; CDR3nt: TGTGCCAGCACCTCGGGCGGAGATACGCAGTATTTT; CDR3aa: CASTSGGDTQYF
abundance: -; j_gene: TRBJ2-3; d_gene: -; len: 15; v_gene: TRBV5-1; CDR3nt: TGCGCCAGCAGGTCGGCGGATGGTAGCACAGATACGCAGTATTTT; CDR3aa: CASRSADGSTDTQYF
abundance: -; j_gene: TRBJ2-3; d_gene: TRBD1; len: 15; v_gene: TRBV5-1; CDR3nt: TGCGCCAGCAGCTTGGGACAGGGGGCCCTAGATACGCAGTATTTT; CDR3aa: CASSLGQGALDTQYF
abundance: medium-sized; j_gene: TRBJ1-2; d_gene: -; len: 14; v_gene: TRBV4-1; CDR3nt: TGCGCCAGCAGCCAAGAACCGGTGAACTATGGCTACACCTTC; CDR3aa: CASSQEPVNYGYTF
abundance: -; j_gene: TRBJ1-5; d_gene: -; len: 12; v_gene: TRBV6-1; CDR3nt: TGTGCCAGCCGACAGAGAAATCAGCCCCAGCATTTT; CDR3aa: CASRQRNQPQHF
abundance: -; j_gene: TRBJ1-1; d_gene: -; len: 14; v_gene: TRBV5-1; CDR3nt: TGCGCCAGCAGCTCTTACAGGCGAAACACTGAAGCTTTCTTT; CDR3aa: CASSSYRRNTEAFF
abundance: -; j_gene: TRBJ2-2; d_gene: -; len: 14; v_gene: TRBV29-1; CDR3nt: TGCAGCGTTCTCTGGCAGGGGGGCACCGGGGAGCTGTTTTTT; CDR3aa: CSVLWQGGTGELFF
abundance: -; j_gene: TRBJ1-1; d_gene: -; len: 15; v_gene: TRBV5-5; CDR3nt: TGTGCCAGCAGCTTAGTTCGCAGTATGGGCACTGAAGCTTTCTTT; CDR3aa: CASSLVRSMGTEAFF
abundance: -; j_gene: TRBJ1-2; d_gene: -; len: 14; v_gene: TRBV28; CDR3nt: TGTGCCAGCAGTTTGGCCGCTATTAACTATGGCTACACCTTC; CDR3aa: CASSLAAINYGYTF
abundance: -; j_gene: TRBJ2-4; d_gene: -; len: 13; v_gene: TRBV28; CDR3nt: TGTGCCAGCAGTTTGACAGTCAAAAACATTCAGTACTTC; CDR3aa: CASSLTVKNIQYF
abundance: -; j_gene: TRBJ2-3; d_gene: -; len: 14; v_gene: TRBV19; CDR3nt: TGTGCCAGTAGTATAGGGGTGGGGGCAGATACGCAGTATTTT; CDR3aa: CASSIGVGADTQYF
abundance: -; j_gene: TRBJ2-2; d_gene: TRBD2; len: 17; v_gene: TRBV9; CDR3nt: TGTGCCAGCAGCGTAGACAATCTAGCGGGGGCCACCGGGGAGCTGTTTTTT; CDR3aa: CASSVDNLAGATGELFF
abundance: -; j_gene: TRBJ2-2; d_gene: TRBD2; len: 16; v_gene: TRBV6-4; CDR3nt: TGTGCCAGCAGTGAGTTAGCGGGGATAAACACCGGGGAGCTGTTTTTT; CDR3aa: CASSELAGINTGELFF
abundance: -; j_gene: TRBJ2-7; d_gene: TRBD1; len: 16; v_gene: TRBV27; CDR3nt: TGTGCCAGCAGTTTATCCCCCGGGACAGGGGTCTACGAGCAGTACTTC; CDR3aa: CASSLSPGTGVYEQYF
abundance: -; j_gene: TRBJ1-2; d_gene: -; len: 14; v_gene: TRBV28; CDR3nt: TGTGCCAGCAGTACCCCCCTGGCGGCCCTAGGCTACACCTTC; CDR3aa: CASSTPLAALGYTF
abundance: -; j_gene: TRBJ1-1; d_gene: -; len: 16; v_gene: TRBV9; CDR3nt: TGTGCCAGCAGCGTAGCTCACAACGAAGGGAACACTGAAGCTTTCTTT; CDR3aa: CASSVAHNEGNTEAFF
abundance: -; j_gene: TRBJ1-2; d_gene: -; len: 12; v_gene: TRBV13; CDR3nt: TGTGCCAGCAGCTTAAATCCGGATGGCTACACCTTC; CDR3aa: CASSLNPDGYTF
abundance: medium-sized; j_gene: TRBJ1-1; d_gene: TRBD1; len: 17; v_gene: TRBV7-8; CDR3nt: TGTGCCAGCAGCTTAGGCCCGGACAGGGACAGACTCGCTGAAGCTTTCTTT; CDR3aa: CASSLGPDRDRLAEAFF
abundance: -; j_gene: TRBJ2-7; d_gene: -; len: 14; v_gene: TRBV6-1; CDR3nt: TGTGCCAGCAGCGAACTCCGAACAGGGAACGAGCAGTACTTC; CDR3aa: CASSELRTGNEQYF
abundance: -; j_gene: TRBJ1-3; d_gene: -; len: 14; v_gene: TRBV6-1; CDR3nt: TGTGCCAGCAGTGACAAGGGAAATGGAAACACCATATATTTT; CDR3aa: CASSDKGNGNTIYF
abundance: -; j_gene: TRBJ2-1; d_gene: -; len: 18; v_gene: TRBV4-3; CDR3nt: TGCGCCAGCAGCCGTTTTAGAACAGGCTTCCGCGCCTACAATGAGCAGTTCTTC; CDR3aa: CASSRFRTGFRAYNEQFF
abundance: -; j_gene: TRBJ1-1; d_gene: -; len: 15; v_gene: TRBV7-2; CDR3nt: TGTGCCAGCAGCTCGGGGCACCTTGGGGACACTGAAGCTTTCTTT; CDR3aa: CASSSGHLGDTEAFF
abundance: -; j_gene: TRBJ2-3; d_gene: -; len: 14; v_gene: TRBV7-9; CDR3nt: TGTGCCAGCAGCTTAGAGGGTAGCACAGATACGCAGTATTTT; CDR3aa: CASSLEGSTDTQYF
abundance: -; j_gene: TRBJ2-1; d_gene: -; len: 15; v_gene: TRBV29-1; CDR3nt: TGCAGCGCCCCAGGGGGGCGGCTTTCCTACAATGAGCAGTTCTTC; CDR3aa: CSAPGGRLSYNEQFF
abundance: -; j_gene: TRBJ1-1; d_gene: TRBD1; len: 19; v_gene: TRBV5-1; CDR3nt: TGCGCCAGCAGCTCCAGGAGTACCGGGACAGGGGGGGGCAACACTGAAGCTTTCTTT; CDR3aa: CASSSRSTGTGGGNTEAFF
abundance: -; j_gene: TRBJ2-1; d_gene: -; len: 12; v_gene: TRBV29-1; CDR3nt: TGCAGCCTGTCCCTATCCTACAATGAGCAGTTCTTC; CDR3aa: CSLSLSYNEQFF
abundance: -; j_gene: TRBJ1-2; d_gene: TRBD1; len: 15; v_gene: TRBV7-9; CDR3nt: TGTGCCAGCAGCTTAGTGGCAGGGGGCAGCTATGGCTACACCTTC; CDR3aa: CASSLVAGGSYGYTF
abundance: -; j_gene: TRBJ1-5; d_gene: -; len: 16; v_gene: TRBV2; CDR3nt: TGTGCCAGCAGTGAAGGGACAGACCTCTCGGATCAGCCCCAGCATTTT; CDR3aa: CASSEGTDLSDQPQHF
abundance: -; j_gene: TRBJ2-1; d_gene: -; len: 14; v_gene: TRBV6-5; CDR3nt: TGTGCCAGCAGTCTTGGTATGTCTGGCAATGAGCAGTTCTTC; CDR3aa: CASSLGMSGNEQFF
abundance: -; j_gene: TRBJ1-4; d_gene: -; len: 14; v_gene: TRBV4-2; CDR3nt: TGTGCCAGCAGCCCCCTAGGAGGGAATGAAAAACTGTTTTTT; CDR3aa: CASSPLGGNEKLFF
abundance: once; j_gene: TRBJ1-2; d_gene: TRBD1; len: 16; v_gene: TRBV9; CDR3nt: TGTGCCAGCAGCGTAGCGTCCCGGGACAGGGACTATGGCTACACCTTC; CDR3aa: CASSVASRDRDYGYTF
abundance: -; j_gene: TRBJ2-3; d_gene: TRBD2; len: 14; v_gene: TRBV7-8; CDR3nt: TGTGCCAGCACCGTTGATCTAGCGGGGCCGAGAAAGTATTTT; CDR3aa: CASTVDLAGPRKYF
abundance: -; j_gene: TRBJ1-4; d_gene: -; len: 15; v_gene: TRBV4-3; CDR3nt: TGCGCCAGCAGCCGTCTCAGGGTACCTAATGAAAAACTGTTTTTT; CDR3aa: CASSRLRVPNEKLFF
abundance: -; j_gene: TRBJ2-5; d_gene: -; len: 15; v_gene: TRBV25-1; CDR3nt: TGTGCCAGCACCCCGGCCGAGGGAAACCAAGAGACCCAGTACTTC; CDR3aa: CASTPAEGNQETQYF